This T cell receptor beta chain came from a study of T cell repertoires in cytomegalovirus infection. Only a few counts were recorded for this clonotype. TCRdb used MiXCR to reprocess the reads, holding one entry per CDR3 protein. The table lists 250,000 to 300,000 distinct CDR3 sequences, approximately 15% of them singletons. Sequenced material: CD8+ T cells from PBMCs. The TCR sequence derives from a human donor in good health (CMV status not recorded). Some clones in this sample may be carry-over from other donors' samples.

CDR3 in amino acids: CASSDLGGRNTEAFF. CDR3 in DNA: TGTGCCAGCAGCGACTTGGGGGGAAGGAACACTGAAGCTTTCTTT. J is TRBJ1-1 and V is TRBV5-6; maybe TRBD1 (5 bases). Germline lookup yields CDR1 SGHDT and CDR2 YYEEEE. Deletions cut 4 bases from V and 1 base from J, with 14 bases between. The CDR3 contains 15 residues.